Detailed here is one T cell receptor (beta chain). After removal of 3 bases from V and 2 bases from J, the junction contained 6 bases not matched to a gene. CDR1 and CDR2 (germline): MGHRA, YSYEKL. The CDR3 length is 17 residues. First-strand cDNA relied on TRAV- and TRBV-specific primers spanning alpha and beta chains. The authors amplified TCRs for roughly 20 PCR cycles with a constant-region primer and a V-primer adapter. TCRdb re-analysed the reads in MiXCR, keeping a single row per CDR3 protein. The table has about 71,000 distinct CDR3 sequences, roughly 30% seen once; the top ten hold more than 9.5%. Regarding time point: before trial treatment. The data belong to a study of low-dose radiotherapy and immunotherapy resistance in tumors.

The rearrangement uses TRBV4-1 and TRBJ2-1, with 11 bases identical to TRBD2. Sample: PBMCs, taken before treatment. The sequence was obtained from a female donor with ovarian cancer. The CDR3 sequence: CASSHPLAGGPYNEQFF. As DNA, the CDR3 is TGCGCCAGCAGCCACCCTTTAGCGGGAGGGCCCTACAATGAGCAGTTCTTC.